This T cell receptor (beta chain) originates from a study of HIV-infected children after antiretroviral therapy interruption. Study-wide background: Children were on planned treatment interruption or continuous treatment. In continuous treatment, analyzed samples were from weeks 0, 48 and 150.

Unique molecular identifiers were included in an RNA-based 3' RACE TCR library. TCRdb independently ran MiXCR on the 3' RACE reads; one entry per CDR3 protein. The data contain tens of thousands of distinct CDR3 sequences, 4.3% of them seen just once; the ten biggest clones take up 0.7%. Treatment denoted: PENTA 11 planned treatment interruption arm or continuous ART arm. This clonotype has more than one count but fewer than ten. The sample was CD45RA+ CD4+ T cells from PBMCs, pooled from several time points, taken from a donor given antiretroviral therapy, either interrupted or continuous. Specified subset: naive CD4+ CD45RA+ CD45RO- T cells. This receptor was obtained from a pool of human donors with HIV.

The chain's CDR3 is CASSSLGSGANVLTF. The CDR3, as DNA: TGTGCCAGTAGCAGTCTTGGGTCCGGGGCCAACGTCCTGACTTTC. The rearrangement links TRBV19 to TRBJ2-6; unclear D gene. V shed 6 bases and J shed 4 bases, with 13 bases lying between them. The germline V gene encodes CDR1 LNHDA and CDR2 SQIVND (reference sequence). The CDR3 has 15 amino acids.